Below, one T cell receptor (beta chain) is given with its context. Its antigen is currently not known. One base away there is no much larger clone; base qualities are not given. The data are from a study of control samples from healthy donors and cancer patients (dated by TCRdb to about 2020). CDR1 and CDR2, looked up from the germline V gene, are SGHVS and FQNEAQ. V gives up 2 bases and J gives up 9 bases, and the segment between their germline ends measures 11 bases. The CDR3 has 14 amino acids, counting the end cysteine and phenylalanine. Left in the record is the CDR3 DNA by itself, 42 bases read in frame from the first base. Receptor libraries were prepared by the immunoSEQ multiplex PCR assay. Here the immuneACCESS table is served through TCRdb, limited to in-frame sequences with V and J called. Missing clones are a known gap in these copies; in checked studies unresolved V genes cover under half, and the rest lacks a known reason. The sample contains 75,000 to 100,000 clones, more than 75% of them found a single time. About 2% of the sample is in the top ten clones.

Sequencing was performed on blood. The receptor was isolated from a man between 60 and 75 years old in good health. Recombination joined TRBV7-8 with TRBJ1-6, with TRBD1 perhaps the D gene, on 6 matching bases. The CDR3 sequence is CASSLYRAGSPLHF. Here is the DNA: TGTGCCAGCAGCTTATACAGGGCGGGTTCACCCCTCCACTTT.